Detailed here is one TCR beta chain. The sample originates from a study of T cells in Graves' hyperthyroidism and ophthalmopathy. Study in general: Peripheral blood draws took place at initial diagnosis, ahead of any treatment.

Germline V gives CDR1 SGHRS, CDR2 YFSETQ. The CDR3 loop spans 15 amino acids. V was cut by 3 bases and J by 7 bases, with 17 bases left in between. Template material for amplifying TCR beta CDR3 regions consisted of RNA transcripts. The study used the HTBI primer set for a first-round RT-PCR of the TCR CDR3. MiXCR, run by TCRdb on the multiplex PCR reads, gives a single entry per CDR3 protein. The data contain 300,000 to 450,000 distinct CDR3 sequences, 25% of them singletons. The receptor comes from a man in his forties or fifties with Graves' hyperthyroidism. The chain recombines TRBV5-1 with TRBJ2-1, with a possible D match to TRBD1 (6 bases). The sequencing sample was made of blood. The CDR3 coding sequence is TGCGCCAGCAGCTCGCGCCCGGGACAAAATAATGAGCAGTTCTTC. Translating gives CASSSRPGQNNEQFF.